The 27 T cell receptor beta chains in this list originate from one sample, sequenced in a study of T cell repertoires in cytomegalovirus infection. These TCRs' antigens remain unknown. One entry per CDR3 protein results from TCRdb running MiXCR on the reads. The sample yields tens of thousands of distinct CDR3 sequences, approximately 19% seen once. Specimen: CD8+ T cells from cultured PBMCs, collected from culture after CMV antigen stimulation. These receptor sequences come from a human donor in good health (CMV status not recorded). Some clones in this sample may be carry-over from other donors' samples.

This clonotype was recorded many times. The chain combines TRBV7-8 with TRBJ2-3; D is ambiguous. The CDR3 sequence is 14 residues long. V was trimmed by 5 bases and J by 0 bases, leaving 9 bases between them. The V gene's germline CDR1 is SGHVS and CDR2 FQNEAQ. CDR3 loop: CASSPEPSTDTQYF. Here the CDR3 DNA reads TGTGCCAGCAGCCCGGAACCTAGCACAGATACGCAGTATTTT.

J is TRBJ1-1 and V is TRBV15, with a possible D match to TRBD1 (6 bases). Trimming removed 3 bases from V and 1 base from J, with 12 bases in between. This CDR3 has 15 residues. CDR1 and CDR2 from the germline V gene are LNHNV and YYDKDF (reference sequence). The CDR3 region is CATSSPGQGNTEAFF. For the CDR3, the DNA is TGTGCCACCAGCAGCCCGGGACAAGGGAACACTGAAGCTTTCTTT. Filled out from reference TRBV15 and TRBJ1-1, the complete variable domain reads DAMVIQNPRYQVTQFGKPVTLSCSQTLNHNVMYWYQQKSSQAPKLLFHYYDKDFNNEADTPDNFQSRRPNTSFCFLDIRSPGLGDTAMYLCATSSPGQGNTEAFFGQGTRLTVV.

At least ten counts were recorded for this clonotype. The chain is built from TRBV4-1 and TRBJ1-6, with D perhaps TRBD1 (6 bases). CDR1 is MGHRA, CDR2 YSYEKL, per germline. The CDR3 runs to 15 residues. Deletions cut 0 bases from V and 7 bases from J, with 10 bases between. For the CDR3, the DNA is TGCGCCAGCAGCCAAGAGGGGGGGCTGAATTCACCCCTCCACTTT. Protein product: CASSQEGGLNSPLHF.

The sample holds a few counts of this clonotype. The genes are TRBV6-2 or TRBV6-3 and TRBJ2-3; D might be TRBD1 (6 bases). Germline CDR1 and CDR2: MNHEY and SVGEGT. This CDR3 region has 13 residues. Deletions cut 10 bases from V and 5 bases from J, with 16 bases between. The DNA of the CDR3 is TGTGCCACCACAGGGCAGTATGGAGATACGCAGTATTTT. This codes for CATTGQYGDTQYF.

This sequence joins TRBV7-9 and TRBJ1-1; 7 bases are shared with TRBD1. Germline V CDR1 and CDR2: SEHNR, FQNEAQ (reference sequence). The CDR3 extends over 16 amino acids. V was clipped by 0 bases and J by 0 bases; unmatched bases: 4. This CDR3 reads CASSLAVTGVNTEAFF. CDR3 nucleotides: TGTGCCAGCAGCTTAGCGGTTACAGGGGTGAACACTGAAGCTTTCTTT.

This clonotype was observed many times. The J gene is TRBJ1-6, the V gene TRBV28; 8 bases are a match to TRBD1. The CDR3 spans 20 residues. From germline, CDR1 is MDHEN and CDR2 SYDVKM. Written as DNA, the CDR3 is TGTGCTATACACGCGGCCGTTGGACAGGGCGATCGCTCCTATAATTCACCCCTCCACTTT. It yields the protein CAIHAAVGQGDRSYNSPLHF.

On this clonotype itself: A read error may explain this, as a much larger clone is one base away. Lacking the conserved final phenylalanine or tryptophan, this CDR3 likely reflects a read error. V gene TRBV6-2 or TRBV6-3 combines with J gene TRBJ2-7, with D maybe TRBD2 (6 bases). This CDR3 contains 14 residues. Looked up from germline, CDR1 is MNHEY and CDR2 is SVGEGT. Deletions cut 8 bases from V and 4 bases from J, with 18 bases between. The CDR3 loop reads CASEEGGARYEQYL. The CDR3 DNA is TGTGCCAGCGAAGAAGGAGGGGCGCGGTACGAGCAGTACCTC.

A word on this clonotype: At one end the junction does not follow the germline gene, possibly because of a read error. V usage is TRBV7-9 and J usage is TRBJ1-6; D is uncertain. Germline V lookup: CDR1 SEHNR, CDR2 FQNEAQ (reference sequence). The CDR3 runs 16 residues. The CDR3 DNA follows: TGTGCCAACAGCCTTCGGGCCCCAGAATCAGCTTCACCCCTCCACTTT. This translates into CANSLRAPESASPLHF.

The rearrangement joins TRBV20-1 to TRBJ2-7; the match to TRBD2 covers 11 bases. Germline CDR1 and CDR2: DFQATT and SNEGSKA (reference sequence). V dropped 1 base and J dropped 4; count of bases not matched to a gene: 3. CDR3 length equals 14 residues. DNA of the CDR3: TGCAGTGCTAGAGCGATAGCGGGAGGGTACGAGCAGTACTTC. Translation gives CSARAIAGGYEQYF.

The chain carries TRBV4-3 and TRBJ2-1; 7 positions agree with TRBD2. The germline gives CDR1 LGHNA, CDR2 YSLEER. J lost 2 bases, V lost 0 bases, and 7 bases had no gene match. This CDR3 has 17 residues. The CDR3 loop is CASSQDLSGGAYNEQFF. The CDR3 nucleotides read TGCGCCAGCAGCCAAGATCTGAGTGGGGGGGCCTACAATGAGCAGTTCTTC.

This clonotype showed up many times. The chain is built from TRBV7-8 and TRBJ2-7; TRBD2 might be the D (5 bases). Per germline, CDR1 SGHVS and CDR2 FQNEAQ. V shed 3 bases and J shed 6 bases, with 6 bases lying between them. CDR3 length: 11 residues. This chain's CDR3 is CASSFGIEQYF. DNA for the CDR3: TGTGCCAGCAGCTTCGGGATCGAGCAGTACTTC. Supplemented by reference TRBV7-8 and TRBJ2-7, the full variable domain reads GAGVSQSPRYKVAKRGQDVALRCDPISGHVSLFWYQQALGQGPEFLTYFQNEAQLDKSGLPSDRFFAERPEGSVSTLKIQRTQQEDSAVYLCASSFGIEQYFGPGTRLTVT.

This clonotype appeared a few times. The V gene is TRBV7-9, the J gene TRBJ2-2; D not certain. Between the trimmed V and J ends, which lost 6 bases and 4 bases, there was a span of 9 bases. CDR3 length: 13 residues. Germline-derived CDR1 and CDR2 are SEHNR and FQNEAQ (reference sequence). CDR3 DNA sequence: TGTGCCAGCAGACCGGACGCCACCGGGGAGCTGTTTTTT. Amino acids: CASRPDATGELFF.

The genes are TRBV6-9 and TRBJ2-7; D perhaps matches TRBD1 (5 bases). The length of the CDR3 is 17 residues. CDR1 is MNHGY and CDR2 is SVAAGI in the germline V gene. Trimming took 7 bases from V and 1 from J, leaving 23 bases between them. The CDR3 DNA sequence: TGTGCCAGCACTCACACTCAGGGCAGAGCACCGTCCTACGAGCAGTACTTC. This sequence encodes CASTHTQGRAPSYEQYF.

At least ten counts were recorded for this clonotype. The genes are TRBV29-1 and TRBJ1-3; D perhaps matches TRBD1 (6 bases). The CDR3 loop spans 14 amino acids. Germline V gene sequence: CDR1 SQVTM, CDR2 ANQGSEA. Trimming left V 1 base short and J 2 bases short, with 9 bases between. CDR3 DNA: TGCAGCGTTGAAGCCGGGACAACTGGAAACACCATATATTTT. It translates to CSVEAGTTGNTIYF.

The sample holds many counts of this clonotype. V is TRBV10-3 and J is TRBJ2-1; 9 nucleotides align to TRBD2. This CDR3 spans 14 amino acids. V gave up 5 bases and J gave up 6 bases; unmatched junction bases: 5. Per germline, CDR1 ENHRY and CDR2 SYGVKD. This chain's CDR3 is CAISPASGVNEQFF. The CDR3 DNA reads TGTGCCATCAGTCCGGCTAGCGGGGTCAATGAGCAGTTCTTC.

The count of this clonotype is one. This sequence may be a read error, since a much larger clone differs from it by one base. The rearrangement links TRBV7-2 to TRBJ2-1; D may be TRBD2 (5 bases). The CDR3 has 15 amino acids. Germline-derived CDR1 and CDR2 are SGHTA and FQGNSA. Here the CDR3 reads CASSLVASSYKEQFF. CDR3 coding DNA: TGTGCCAGCAGCTTAGTGGCTAGCTCCTACAAAGAGCAGTTCTTC.

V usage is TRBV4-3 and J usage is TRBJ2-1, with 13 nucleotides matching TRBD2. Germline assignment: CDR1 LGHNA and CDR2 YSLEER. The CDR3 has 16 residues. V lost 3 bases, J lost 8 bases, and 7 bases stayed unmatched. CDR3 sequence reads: CASSQSTGTSGDEQFF. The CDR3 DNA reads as TGCGCCAGCAGCCAGTCAACCGGGACTAGCGGGGATGAGCAGTTCTTC.

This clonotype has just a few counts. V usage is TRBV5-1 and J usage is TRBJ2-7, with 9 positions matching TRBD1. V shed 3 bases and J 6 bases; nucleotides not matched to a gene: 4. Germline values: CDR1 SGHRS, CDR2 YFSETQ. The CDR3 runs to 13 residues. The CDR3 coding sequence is TGCGCCAGCAGCTACAGGGGGCCAGGCGAGCAGTACTTC. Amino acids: CASSYRGPGEQYF.

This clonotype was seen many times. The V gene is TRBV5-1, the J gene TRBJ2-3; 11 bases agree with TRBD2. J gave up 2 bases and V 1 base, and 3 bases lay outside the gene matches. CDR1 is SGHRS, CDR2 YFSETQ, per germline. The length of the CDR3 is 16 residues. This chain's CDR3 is CASSLRTSGSTDTQYF. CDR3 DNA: TGCGCCAGCAGCTTGAGGACTAGCGGGTCCACAGATACGCAGTATTTT.

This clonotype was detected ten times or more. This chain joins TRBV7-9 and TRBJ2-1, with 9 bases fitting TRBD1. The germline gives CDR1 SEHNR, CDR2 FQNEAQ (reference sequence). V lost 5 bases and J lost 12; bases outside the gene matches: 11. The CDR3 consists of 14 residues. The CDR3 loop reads CASSPQGQGITQFF. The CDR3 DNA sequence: TGTGCCAGCAGCCCACAGGGACAGGGAATAACGCAGTTCTTC.

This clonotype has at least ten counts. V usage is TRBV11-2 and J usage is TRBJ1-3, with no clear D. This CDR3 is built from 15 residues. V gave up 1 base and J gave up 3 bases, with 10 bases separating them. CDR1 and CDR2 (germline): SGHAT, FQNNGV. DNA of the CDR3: TGTGCCAGCAGCTTAGGTCGGTCGATTGGAAACACCATATATTTT. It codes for CASSLGRSIGNTIYF.

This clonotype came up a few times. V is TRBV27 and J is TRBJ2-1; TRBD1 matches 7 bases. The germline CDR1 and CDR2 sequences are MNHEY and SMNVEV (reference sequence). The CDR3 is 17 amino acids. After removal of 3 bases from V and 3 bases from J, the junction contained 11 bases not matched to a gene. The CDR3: CASSFRGPTGIYNEQFF. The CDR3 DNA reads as TGTGCCAGCAGTTTTCGAGGCCCGACAGGGATCTACAATGAGCAGTTCTTC.

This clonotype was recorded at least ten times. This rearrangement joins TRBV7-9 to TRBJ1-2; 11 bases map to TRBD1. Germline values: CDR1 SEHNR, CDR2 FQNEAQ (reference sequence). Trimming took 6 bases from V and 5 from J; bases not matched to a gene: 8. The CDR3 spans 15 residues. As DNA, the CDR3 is TGTGCCAGCAGGCCACCCGGGACAGGGGGTTATGGCTACACCTTC. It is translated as CASRPPGTGGYGYTF.

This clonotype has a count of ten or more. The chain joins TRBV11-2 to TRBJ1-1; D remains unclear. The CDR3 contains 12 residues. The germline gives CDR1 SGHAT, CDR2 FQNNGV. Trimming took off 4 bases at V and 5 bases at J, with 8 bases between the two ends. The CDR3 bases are TGTGCCAGCAGCTCTACGGGGACTGAAGCTTTCTTT. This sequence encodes CASSSTGTEAFF.

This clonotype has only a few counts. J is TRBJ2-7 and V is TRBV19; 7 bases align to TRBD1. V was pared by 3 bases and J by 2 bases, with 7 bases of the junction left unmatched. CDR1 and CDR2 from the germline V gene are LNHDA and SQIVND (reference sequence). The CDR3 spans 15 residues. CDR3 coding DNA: TGTGCCAGTAGTATTGCTGGACAGGCCGCCTACGAGCAGTACTTC. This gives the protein CASSIAGQAAYEQYF. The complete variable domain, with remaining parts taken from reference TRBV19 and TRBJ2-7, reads DGGITQSPKYLFRKEGQNVTLSCEQNLNHDAMYWYRQDPGQGLRLIYYSQIVNDFQKGDIAEGYSVSREKKESFPLTVTSAQKNPTAFYLCASSIAGQAAYEQYFGPGTRLTVT.

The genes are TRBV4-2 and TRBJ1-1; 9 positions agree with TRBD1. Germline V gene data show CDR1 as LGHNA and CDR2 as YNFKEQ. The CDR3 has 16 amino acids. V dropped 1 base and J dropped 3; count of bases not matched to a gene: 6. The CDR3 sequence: CASSQVGTGPDTEAFF. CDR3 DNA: TGTGCCAGCAGCCAAGTAGGGACAGGGCCCGACACTGAAGCTTTCTTT.

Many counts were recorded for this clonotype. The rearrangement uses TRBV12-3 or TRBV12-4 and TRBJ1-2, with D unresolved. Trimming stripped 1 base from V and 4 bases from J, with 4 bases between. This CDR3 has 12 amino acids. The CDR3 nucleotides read TGTGCCAGCAGTTTAGACACCTATGGCTACACCTTC. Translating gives CASSLDTYGYTF.